This T cell receptor beta chain came from a study of type 1 and type 2 diabetes patients. Overall study: Donors were type 1 diabetes, type 2 diabetes, or nondiabetic controls. T cells were magnetically sorted from PBMCs as CD4+ or CD8+ subsets. Study outcomes and limitations: Between type 2 diabetes and control samples, V and J usage averaged approximately 0.97 correlation.

PCR was run on genomic DNA. Multiplex PCR with 30 forward and 13 reverse primers amplified the TCR beta CDR3. TCRdb ran MiXCR on the multiplex PCR reads and lists one entry per CDR3 protein. Here the sample spans around 300,000 distinct CDR3 sequences, 45% to 60% being singletons. The germline V gene has CDR1 SNHLY and CDR2 FYNNEI. The ends lost 7 bases at V and 10 bases at J; junction bases unmatched: 7. The CDR3 contains 12 residues. This clonotype was seen a handful of times. Antigen specificity is unknown. Sequencing used peripheral blood mononuclear cells (PBMCs). The chain uses TRBV2 and TRBJ1-5; 7 nucleotides line up with TRBD1. This clonotype was sampled from a man aged 18 to 30 with type 2 diabetes. The CDR3 nucleotides read TGTGCCAGCACCAGGGGGGAGGGTCCCCAGCATTTT. This encodes CASTRGEGPQHF.